This T cell receptor (beta chain) came from a study of shared clonotypes between healthy human individuals. Trimming removed 3 bases at V and 8 bases at J, with 19 bases between. Germline loops: CDR1 SGHAT, CDR2 FQNNGV. The CDR3 is made up of 15 amino acids. Method: immunoSEQ multiplex PCR; TCRdb's copy keeps in-frame clones and lacks some. The sample contains 2.3 million or so clones, more than 80% of which appear only once. The TCR sequence derives from a man aged 18-30 years in good health. Some clones in this sample may be carry-over from other donors' samples. Sequencing was done on a sample of naive CD4+ T cells from PBMCs. Subset noted: CD45RA+ positively selected. The V gene is TRBV11-2, the J gene TRBJ1-2; tentative D call: TRBD1 (6 bases). CDR3 region: CASSFPRPNRDGYTF. Written as DNA, the CDR3 is TGTGCCAGCAGCTTCCCTCGACCCAACAGGGACGGCTACACCTTC.